This T cell receptor beta chain was captured in a study of Ad26.COV2.S vaccination and SARS-CoV-2 variants. Study-wide context: Enrollment placed the donor in the COV1001 Ad26.COV2.S trial arm.

This CDR3 is 15 amino acids long. Per germline, CDR1 LGHNA and CDR2 YSLEER. Trimming took off 0 bases at V and 5 bases at J, with 13 bases between the two ends. Overall study results and limits: CD8+ and CD4+ T cells specific for spike reportedly responded with substantial breadth after vaccination. Vaccine recipients showed a spike-specific TCR breadth that was higher than in placebo recipients.

This table comes from immunoSEQ multiplex PCR, and its TCRdb copy is limited to in-frame clones, with some not included. The data show a few hundred thousand clones, roughly 90% seen once. As concerns this clone: Its antigen remains unknown.

The treatment here: some 20 received Ad26.COV2.S at low or high dose, single or two shots; 5 received placebo; per-sample allocation not given. Vaccine and placebo recipients were sampled on day 63 after the first injection. This TCR was sampled from a person aged 18-60 years who received the Ad26.COV2.S COVID-19 vaccine or a placebo. The sample consisted of peripheral blood, taken in a trial of Ad26.COV2.S vaccine versus placebo. The rearrangement uses TRBV4-3 and TRBJ1-2; D might be TRBD1 (6 bases). DNA of the CDR3: TGCGCCAGCAGCCAAGATCACGGCAGGGGTTATGGCTACACCTTC. Encoded protein: CASSQDHGRGYGYTF.